The subject of this entry is one T cell receptor beta chain. V shed 6 bases and J shed 6 bases, with 13 bases lying between them. The CDR3 contains 13 residues. Germline CDR1 is SGHTA and CDR2 is FQGNSA. This record belongs to a study of blood T cell repertoires in COVID-19. About the research overall: Sources were T cells, B-cell-depleted T cells, or PBMCs; the material itself was cDNA or gDNA.

Sequencing used immunoSEQ multiplex PCR; TCRdb keeps in-frame clones, though not all of them. The data show 220,000 or so clones, 75% to 90% seen once. The chain links TRBV7-2 to TRBJ2-3; D is perhaps TRBD2 (5 bases). The clonotype originates from a woman over 75 with COVID-19, enrolled during active disease. Sequencing input: peripheral blood. This CDR3 is CASSRGAPDTQYF. DNA for the CDR3: TGTGCCAGCAGTCGGGGAGCCCCTGATACGCAGTATTTT.